This T cell receptor (beta chain) was documented in a study of response to subunit inactivated influenza vaccine. General study results and limits: The authors suggested that few new T cells are recruited per seasonal influenza vaccination.

In its sample, this clonotype was seen a few times. Antigen specificity is unknown. CDR3 length equals 13 residues. Germline V gene data show CDR1 as DFQATT and CDR2 as SNEGSKA (reference sequence). J gave up 5 bases and V 3 bases, and 4 bases lay outside the gene matches. TCRdb passed the RT-PCR reads through MiXCR, listing each CDR3 protein once. The data show around 570,000 distinct CDR3 sequences, 6% to 9% seen once. This TCR derives from a man aged 45-69 years who received an inactivated influenza vaccine. V and J are TRBV20-1 and TRBJ2-3; 8 nucleotides line up with TRBD1. This material consisted of PBMCs from blood, taken less than 30 months after vaccination. CDR3 loop: CSASRTGKDTQYF. The CDR3 nucleotides are TGCAGTGCTAGCCGGACAGGGAAAGATACGCAGTATTTT.